This T cell receptor (beta chain) was found in a study of immune evolution from preneoplasia to lung adenocarcinoma. Study results and caveats: T cell clonality was higher in KRAS-mutant than EGFR-mutant or wild-type nodules. Normal lung had highest clonality; later lesions appeared denser, more diverse.

CDR1 and CDR2 (germline): MNHNY, SVGAGI (reference sequence). With 3 bases removed from V and 6 bases from J, the gap between germline ends came to 11 bases. The length of the CDR3 is 14 residues. Regarding this clone: No antigen is known for it.

Data came from immunoSEQ multiplex PCR; TCRdb stores just in-frame clones and leaves some out. The sample has approximately 9,300 clones, around 79% seen once. Two lung cancer pathologists independently confirmed each histologic diagnosis. The sequence derives from a donor of 70 years or more with lung adenocarcinoma. This rearrangement joins TRBV6-6 to TRBJ2-2; TRBD1 is a possible D gene (5 bases). Specimen: FFPE minimally invasive lung adenocarcinoma tissue. This chain's CDR3 is CASSYTQAAGELFF. CDR3 bases: TGTGCCAGCAGTTATACACAGGCCGCCGGGGAGCTGTTTTTT.